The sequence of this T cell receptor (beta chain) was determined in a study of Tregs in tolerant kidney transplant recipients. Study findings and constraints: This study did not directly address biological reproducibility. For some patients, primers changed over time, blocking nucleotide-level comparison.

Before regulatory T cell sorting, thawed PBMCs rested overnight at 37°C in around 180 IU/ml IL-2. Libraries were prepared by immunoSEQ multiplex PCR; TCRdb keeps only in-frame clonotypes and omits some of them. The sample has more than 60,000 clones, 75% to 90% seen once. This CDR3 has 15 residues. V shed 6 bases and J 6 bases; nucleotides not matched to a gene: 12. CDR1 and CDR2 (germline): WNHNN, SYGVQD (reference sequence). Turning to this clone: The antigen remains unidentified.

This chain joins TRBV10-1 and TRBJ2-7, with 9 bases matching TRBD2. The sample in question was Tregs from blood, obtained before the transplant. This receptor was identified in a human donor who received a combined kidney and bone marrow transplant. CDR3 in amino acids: CASSDSISGSSEQYF. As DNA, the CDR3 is TGCGCCAGCAGCGATTCTATTAGCGGGAGTAGCGAGCAGTACTTC.